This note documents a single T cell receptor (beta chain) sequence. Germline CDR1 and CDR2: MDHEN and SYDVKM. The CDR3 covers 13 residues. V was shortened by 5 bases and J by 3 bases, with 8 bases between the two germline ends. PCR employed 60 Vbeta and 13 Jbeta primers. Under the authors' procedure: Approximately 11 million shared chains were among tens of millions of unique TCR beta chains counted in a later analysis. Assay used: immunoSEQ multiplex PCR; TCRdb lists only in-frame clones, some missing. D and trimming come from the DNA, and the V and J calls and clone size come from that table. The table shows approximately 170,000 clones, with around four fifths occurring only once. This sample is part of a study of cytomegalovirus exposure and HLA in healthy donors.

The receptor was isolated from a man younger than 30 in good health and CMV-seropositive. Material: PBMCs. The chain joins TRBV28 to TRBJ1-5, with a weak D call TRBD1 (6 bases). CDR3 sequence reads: CASSGQFNQPQHF. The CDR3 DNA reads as TGTGCCAGCAGTGGACAGTTCAATCAGCCCCAGCATTTT.